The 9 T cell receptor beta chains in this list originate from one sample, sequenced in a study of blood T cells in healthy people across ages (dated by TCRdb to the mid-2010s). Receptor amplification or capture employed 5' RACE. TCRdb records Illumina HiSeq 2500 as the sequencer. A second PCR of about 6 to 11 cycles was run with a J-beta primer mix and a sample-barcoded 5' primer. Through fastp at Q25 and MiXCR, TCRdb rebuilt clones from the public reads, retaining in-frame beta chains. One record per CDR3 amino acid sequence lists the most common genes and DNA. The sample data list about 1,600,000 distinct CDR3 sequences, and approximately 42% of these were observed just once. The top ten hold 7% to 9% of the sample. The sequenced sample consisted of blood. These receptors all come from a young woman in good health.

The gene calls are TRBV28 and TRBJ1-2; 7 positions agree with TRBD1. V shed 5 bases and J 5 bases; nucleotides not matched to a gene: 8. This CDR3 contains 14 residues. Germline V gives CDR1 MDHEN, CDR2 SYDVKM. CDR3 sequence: CASSLADRPYGYTF. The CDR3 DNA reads TGTGCCAGCAGTCTTGCGGACAGGCCATATGGCTACACCTTC.

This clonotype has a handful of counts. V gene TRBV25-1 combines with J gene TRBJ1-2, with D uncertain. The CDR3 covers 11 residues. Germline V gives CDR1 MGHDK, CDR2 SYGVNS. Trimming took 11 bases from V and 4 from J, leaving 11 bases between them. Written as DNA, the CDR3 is TGTGCCGCAACGGGAGCCTATGGCTACACCTTC. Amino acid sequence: CAATGAYGYTF.

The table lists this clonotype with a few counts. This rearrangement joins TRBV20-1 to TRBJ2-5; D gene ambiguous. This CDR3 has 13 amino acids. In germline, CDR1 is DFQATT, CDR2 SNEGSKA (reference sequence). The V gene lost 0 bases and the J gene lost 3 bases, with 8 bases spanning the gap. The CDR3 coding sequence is TGCAGTGCTAGAGATGCCTCAAAAGAGACCCAGTACTTC. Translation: CSARDASKETQYF.

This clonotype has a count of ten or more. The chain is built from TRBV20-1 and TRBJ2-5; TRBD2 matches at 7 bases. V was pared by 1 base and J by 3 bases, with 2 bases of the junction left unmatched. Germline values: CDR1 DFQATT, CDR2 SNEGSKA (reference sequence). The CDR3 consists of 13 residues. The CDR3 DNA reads TGCAGTGCTAGAGGACTAGCCAAAGAGACCCAGTACTTC. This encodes CSARGLAKETQYF.

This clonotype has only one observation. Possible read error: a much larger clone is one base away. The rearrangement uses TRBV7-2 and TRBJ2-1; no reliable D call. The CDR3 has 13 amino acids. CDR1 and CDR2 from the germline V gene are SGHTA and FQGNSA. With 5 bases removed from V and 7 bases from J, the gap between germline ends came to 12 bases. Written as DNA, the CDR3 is TGTGCCAGCAGCGTAAGACAACCGAATGAGCAGTTCTTC. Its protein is CASSVRQPNEQFF. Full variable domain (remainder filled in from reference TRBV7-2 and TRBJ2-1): GAGVSQSPSNKVTEKGKDVELRCDPISGHTALYWYRQSLGQGLEFLIYFQGNSAPDKSGLPSDRFSAERTGGSVSTLTIQRTQQEDSAVYLCASSVRQPNEQFFGPGTRLTVL.

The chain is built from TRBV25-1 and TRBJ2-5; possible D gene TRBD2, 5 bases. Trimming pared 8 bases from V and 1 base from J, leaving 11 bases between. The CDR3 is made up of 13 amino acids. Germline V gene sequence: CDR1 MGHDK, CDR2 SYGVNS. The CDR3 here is CASVGLLQETQYF. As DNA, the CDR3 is TGTGCCAGCGTAGGACTCCTCCAAGAGACCCAGTACTTC.

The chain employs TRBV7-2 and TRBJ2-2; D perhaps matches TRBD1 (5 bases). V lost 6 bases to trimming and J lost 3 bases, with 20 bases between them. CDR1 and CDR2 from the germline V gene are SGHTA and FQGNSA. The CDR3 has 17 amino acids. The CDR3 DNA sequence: TGTGCCAGCAGTGTTGGGGCCGGTGCCGCATACACCGGGGAGCTGTTTTTT. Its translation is CASSVGAGAAYTGELFF.

The CDR3 DNA reads TGTGCCAGCAACCAACAGGACAGGGTAAACTATGGCTACACCTTC. Protein product: CASNQQDRVNYGYTF. The gene calls are TRBV5-6 and TRBJ1-2; 8 bases agree with TRBD1. CDR1 SGHDT and CDR2 YYEEEE come from the germline V gene. V dropped 6 bases and J dropped 2; count of bases not matched to a gene: 9. This CDR3 comprises 15 residues.

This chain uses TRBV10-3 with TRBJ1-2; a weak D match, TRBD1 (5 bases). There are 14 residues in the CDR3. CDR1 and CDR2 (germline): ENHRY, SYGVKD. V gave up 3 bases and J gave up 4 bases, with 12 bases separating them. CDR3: CAISDPTVVYGYTF. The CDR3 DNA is TGTGCCATCAGTGACCCGACAGTCGTCTATGGCTACACCTTC.